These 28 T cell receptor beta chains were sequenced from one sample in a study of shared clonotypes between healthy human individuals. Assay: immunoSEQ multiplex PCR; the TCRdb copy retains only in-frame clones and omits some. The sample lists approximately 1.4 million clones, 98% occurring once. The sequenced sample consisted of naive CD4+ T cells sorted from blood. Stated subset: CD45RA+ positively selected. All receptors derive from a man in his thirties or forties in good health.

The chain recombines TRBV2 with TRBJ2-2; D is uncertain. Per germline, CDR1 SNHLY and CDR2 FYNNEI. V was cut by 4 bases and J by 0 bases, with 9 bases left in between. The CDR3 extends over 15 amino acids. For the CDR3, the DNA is TGTGCCAGCAGTGGATGGAGCCCGAACACCGGGGAGCTGTTTTTT. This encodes CASSGWSPNTGELFF.

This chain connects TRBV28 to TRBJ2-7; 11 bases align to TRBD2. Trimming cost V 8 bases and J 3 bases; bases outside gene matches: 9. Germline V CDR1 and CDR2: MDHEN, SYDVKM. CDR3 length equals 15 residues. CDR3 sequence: CASQGGLAGGYEQYF. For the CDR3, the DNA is TGTGCCAGCCAGGGAGGGCTAGCGGGAGGCTACGAGCAGTACTTC.

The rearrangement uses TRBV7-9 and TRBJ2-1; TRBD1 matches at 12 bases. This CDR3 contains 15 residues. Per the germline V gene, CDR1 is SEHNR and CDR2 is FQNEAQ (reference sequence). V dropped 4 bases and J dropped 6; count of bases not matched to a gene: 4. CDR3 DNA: TGTGCCAGCAGCTCGGGACAGGGGGCGCGCAATGAGCAGTTCTTC. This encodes CASSSGQGARNEQFF. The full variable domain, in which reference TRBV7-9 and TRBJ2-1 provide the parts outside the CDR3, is DTGVSQNPRHKITKRGQNVTFRCDPISEHNRLYWYRQTLGQGPEFLTYFQNEAQLEKSRLLSDRFSAERPKGSFSTLEIQRTEQGDSAMYLCASSSGQGARNEQFFGPGTRLTVL.

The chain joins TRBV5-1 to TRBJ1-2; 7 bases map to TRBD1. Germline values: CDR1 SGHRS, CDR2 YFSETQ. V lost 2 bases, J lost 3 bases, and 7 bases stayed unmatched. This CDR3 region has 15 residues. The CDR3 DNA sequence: TGCGCCAGCAGCTTAGGAACAGGGGTGGACTATGGCTACACCTTC. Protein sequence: CASSLGTGVDYGYTF.

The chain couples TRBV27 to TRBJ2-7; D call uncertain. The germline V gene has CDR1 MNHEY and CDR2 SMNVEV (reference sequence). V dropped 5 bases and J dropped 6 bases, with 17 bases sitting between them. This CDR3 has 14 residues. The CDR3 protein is CASSLRGSRSEQYF. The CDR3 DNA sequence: TGTGCCAGCAGTCTCCGCGGTAGCAGGTCCGAGCAGTACTTC.

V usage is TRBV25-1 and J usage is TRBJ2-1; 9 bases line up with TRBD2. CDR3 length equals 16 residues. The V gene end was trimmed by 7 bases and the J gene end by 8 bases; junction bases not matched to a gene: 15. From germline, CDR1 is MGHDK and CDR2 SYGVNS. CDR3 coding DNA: TGTGCCAGCATTTTTAGCGGGAGCCTTATCGGCGATGAGCAGTTCTTC. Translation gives CASIFSGSLIGDEQFF. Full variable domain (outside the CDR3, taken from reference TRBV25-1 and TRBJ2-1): EADIYQTPRYLVIGTGKKITLECSQTMGHDKMYWYQQDPGMELHLIHYSYGVNSTEKGDLSSESTVSRIRTEHFPLTLESARPSHTSQYLCASIFSGSLIGDEQFFGPGTRLTVL.

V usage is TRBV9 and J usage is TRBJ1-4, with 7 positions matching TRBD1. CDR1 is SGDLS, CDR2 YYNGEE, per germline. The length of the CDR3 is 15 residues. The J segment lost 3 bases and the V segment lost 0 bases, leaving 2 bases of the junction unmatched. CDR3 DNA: TGTGCCAGCAGCGTAGATCAGGGGGCTAATGAAAAACTGTTTTTT. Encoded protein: CASSVDQGANEKLFF. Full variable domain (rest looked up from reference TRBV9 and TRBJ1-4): DSGVTQTPKHLITATGQRVTLRCSPRSGDLSVYWYQQSLDQGLQFLIQYYNGEERAKGNILERFSAQQFPDLHSELNLSSLELGDSALYFCASSVDQGANEKLFFGSGTQLSVL.

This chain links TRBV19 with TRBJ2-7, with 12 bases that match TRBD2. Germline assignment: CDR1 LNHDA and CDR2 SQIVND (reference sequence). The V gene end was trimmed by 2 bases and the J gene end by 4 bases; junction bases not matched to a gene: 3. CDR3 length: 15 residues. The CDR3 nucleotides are TGTGCCAGTAGTATACTAGCGGGAGGGCGTTACGAGCAGTACTTC. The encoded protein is CASSILAGGRYEQYF.

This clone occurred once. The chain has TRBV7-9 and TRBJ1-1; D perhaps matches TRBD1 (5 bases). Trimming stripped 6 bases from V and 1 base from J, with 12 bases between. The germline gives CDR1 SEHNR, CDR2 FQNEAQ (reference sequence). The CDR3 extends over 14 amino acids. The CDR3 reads CASSAEGPNTEAFF. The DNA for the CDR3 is TGTGCCAGCAGTGCTGAGGGGCCGAACACTGAAGCTTTCTTT.

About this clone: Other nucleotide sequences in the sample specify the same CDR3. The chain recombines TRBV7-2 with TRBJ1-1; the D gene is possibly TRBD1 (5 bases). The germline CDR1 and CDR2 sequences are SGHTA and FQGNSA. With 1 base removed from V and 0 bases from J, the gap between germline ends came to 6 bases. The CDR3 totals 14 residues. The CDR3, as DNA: TGTGCCAGCAGCTTAGTCAGGGTGAACACTGAAGCTTTCTTT. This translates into CASSLVRVNTEAFF.

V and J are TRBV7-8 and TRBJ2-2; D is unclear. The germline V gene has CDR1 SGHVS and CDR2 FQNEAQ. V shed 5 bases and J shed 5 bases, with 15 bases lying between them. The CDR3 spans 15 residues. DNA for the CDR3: TGTGCCAGCAGCCGTTTACTCGAGGTGACCGGGGAGCTGTTTTTT. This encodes CASSRLLEVTGELFF.

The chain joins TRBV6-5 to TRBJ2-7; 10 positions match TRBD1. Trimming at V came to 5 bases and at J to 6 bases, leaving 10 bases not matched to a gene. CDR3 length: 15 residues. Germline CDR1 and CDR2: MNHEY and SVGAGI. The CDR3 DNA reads TGTGCCAGCAGTACCCAACCGGGACAGGGGACCGAGCAGTACTTC. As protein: CASSTQPGQGTEQYF.

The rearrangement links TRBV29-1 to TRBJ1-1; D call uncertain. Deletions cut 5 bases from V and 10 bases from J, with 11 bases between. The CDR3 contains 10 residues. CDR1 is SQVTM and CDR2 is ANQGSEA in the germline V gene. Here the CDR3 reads CSVSSVRAFF. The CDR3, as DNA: TGCAGCGTTTCGTCGGTACGAGCTTTCTTT. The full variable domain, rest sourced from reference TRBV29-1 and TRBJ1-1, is SAVISQKPSRDICQRGTSLTIQCQVDSQVTMMFWYRQQPGQSLTLIATANQGSEATYESGFVIDKFPISRPNLTFSTLTVSNMSPEDSSIYLCSVSSVRAFFGQGTRLTVV.

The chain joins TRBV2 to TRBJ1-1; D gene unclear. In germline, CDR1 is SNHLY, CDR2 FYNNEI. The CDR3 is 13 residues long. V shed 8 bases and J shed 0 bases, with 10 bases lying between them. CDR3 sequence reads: CASCVIMNTEAFF. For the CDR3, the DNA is TGTGCCAGCTGTGTGATCATGAACACTGAAGCTTTCTTT. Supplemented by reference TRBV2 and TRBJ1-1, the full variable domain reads EPEVTQTPSHQVTQMGQEVILRCVPISNHLYFYWYRQILGQKVEFLVSFYNNEISEKSEIFDDQFSVERPDGSNFTLKIRSTKLEDSAMYFCASCVIMNTEAFFGQGTRLTVV.

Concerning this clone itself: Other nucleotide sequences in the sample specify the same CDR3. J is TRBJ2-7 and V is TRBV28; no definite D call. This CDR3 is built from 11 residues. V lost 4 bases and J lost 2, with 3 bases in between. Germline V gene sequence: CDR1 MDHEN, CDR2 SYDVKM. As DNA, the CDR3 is TGTGCCAGCAGTTCCGCCTACGAGCAGTACTTC. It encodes CASSSAYEQYF.

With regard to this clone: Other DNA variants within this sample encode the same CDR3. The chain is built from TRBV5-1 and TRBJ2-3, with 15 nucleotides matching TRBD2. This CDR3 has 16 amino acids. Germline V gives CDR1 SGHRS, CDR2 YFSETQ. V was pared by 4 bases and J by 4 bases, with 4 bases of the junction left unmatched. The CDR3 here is CASSLGLAGGADTQYF. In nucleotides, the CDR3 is TGCGCCAGCAGCCTGGGACTAGCGGGAGGCGCAGATACGCAGTATTTT.

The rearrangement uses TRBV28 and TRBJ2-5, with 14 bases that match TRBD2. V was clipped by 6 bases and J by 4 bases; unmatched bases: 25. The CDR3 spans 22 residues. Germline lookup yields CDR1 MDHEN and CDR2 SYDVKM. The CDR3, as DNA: TGTGCCAGCAGGCGTTGGACTAGCGGGAGGCCGTCGGGTCTCCCAGTGCGAGAGACCCAGTACTTC. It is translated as CASRRWTSGRPSGLPVRETQYF.

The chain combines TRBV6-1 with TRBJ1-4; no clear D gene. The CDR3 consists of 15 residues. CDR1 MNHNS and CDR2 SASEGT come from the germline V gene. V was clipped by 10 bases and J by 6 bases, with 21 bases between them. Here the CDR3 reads CATTIRSVGDEKLFF. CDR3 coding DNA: TGTGCCACCACCATCAGATCCGTCGGTGATGAAAAACTGTTTTTT.

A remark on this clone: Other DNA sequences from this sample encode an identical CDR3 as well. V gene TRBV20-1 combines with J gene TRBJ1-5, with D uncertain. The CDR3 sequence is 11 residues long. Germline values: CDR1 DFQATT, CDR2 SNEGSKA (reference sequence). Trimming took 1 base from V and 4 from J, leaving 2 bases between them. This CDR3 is CSARGNQPQHF. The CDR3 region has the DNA TGCAGTGCTAGAGGGAATCAGCCCCAGCATTTT.

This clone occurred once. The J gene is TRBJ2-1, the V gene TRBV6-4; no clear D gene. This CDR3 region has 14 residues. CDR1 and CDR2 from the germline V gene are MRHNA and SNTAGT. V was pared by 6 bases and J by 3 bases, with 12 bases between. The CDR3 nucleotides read TGTGCCAGCAGGCCCGTGTTCAACTACAATGAGCAGTTCTTC. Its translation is CASRPVFNYNEQFF.

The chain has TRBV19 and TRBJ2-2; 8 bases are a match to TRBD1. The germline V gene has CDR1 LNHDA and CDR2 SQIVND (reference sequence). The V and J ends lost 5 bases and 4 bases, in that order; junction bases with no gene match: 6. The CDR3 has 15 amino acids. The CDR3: CASSVQGAGTGELFF. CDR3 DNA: TGTGCCAGTAGTGTGCAGGGGGCAGGCACCGGGGAGCTGTTTTTT.

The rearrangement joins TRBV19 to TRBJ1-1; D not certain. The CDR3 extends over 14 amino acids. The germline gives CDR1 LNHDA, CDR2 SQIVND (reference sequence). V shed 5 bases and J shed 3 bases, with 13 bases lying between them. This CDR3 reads CASSSKLPYTEAFF. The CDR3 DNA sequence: TGTGCCAGTAGTTCGAAGTTGCCCTACACTGAAGCTTTCTTT.

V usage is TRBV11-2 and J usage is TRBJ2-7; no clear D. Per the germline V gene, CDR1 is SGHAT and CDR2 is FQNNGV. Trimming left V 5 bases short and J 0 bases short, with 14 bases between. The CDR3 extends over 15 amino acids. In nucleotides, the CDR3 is TGTGCCAGCAGCGCCCGAGTCTTGATCTCCTACGAGCAGTACTTC. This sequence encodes CASSARVLISYEQYF.

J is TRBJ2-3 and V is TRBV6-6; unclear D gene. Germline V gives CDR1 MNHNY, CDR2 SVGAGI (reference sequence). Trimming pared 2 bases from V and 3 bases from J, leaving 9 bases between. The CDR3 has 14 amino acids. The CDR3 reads CASSYTDRTDTQYF. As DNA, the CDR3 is TGTGCCAGCAGTTACACCGACCGTACAGATACGCAGTATTTT.

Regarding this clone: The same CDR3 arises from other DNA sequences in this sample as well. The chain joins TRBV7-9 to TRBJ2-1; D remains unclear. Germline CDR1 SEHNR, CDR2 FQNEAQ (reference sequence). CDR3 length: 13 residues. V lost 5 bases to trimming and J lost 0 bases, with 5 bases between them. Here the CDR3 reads CASSLVSYNEQFF. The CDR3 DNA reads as TGTGCCAGCAGCCTAGTCTCCTACAATGAGCAGTTCTTC.

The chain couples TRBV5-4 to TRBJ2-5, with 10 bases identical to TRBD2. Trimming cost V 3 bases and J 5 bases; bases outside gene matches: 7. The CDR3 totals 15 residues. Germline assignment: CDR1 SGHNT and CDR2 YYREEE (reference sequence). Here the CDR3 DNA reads TGTGCCAGCAGCTGGGGACTAGCGCTAGTGGAGACCCAGTACTTC. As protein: CASSWGLALVETQYF.

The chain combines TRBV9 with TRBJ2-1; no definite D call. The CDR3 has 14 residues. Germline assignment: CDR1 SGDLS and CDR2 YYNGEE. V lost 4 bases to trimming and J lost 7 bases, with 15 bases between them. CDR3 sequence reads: CASSIGPLGNEQFF. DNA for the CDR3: TGTGCCAGCAGCATTGGACCGTTGGGTAATGAGCAGTTCTTC.

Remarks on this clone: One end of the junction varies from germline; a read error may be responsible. CDR3 in amino acids: CASSLEGRSSEQYF. The CDR3 nucleotides read TGCGCCAGCAGCCTTGAGGGTCGTTCCTCCGAGCAGTACTTC. V is TRBV5-1 and J is TRBJ2-7, with TRBD2 as a possible D gene (5 bases). The germline gives CDR1 SGHRS, CDR2 YFSETQ. This CDR3 is built from 14 residues.